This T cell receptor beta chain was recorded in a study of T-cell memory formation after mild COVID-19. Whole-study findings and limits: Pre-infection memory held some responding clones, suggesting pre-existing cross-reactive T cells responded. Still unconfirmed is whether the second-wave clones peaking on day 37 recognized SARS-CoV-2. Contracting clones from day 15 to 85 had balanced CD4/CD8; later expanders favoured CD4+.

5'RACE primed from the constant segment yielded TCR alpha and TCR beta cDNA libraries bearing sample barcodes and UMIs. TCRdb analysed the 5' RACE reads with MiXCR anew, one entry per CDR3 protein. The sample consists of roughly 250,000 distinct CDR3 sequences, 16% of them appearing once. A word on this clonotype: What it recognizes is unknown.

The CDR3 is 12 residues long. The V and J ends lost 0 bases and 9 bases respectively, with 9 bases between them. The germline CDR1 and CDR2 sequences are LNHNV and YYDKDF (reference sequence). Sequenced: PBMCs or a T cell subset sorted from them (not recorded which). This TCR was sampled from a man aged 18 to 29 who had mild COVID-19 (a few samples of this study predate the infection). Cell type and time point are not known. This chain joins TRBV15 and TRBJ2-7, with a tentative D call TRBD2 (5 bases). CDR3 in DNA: TGTGCCACCAGCAGAGATAGAGGGATGCAGTACGTC. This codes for CATSRDRGMQYV.